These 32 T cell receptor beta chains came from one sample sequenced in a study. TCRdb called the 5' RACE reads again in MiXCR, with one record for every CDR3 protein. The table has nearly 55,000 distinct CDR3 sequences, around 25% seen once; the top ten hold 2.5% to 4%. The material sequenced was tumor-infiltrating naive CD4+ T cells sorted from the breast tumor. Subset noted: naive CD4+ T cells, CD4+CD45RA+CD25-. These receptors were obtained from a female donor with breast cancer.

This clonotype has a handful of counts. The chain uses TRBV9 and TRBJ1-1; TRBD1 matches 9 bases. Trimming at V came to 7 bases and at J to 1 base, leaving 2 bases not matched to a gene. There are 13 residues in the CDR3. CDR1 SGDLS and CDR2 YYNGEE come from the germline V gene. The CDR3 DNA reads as TGTGCCAGCGGGGACAGGGAGAACACTGAAGCTTTCTTT. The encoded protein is CASGDRENTEAFF. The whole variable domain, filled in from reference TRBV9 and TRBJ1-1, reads DSGVTQTPKHLITATGQRVTLRCSPRSGDLSVYWYQQSLDQGLQFLIQYYNGEERAKGNILERFSAQQFPDLHSELNLSSLELGDSALYFCASGDRENTEAFFGQGTRLTVV.

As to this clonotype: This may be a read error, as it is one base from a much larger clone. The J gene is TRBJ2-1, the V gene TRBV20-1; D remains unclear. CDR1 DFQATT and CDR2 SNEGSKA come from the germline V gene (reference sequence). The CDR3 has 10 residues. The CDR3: CSASRPEQCF. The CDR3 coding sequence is TGCAGTGCTAGTAGGCCCGAGCAGTGCTTC.

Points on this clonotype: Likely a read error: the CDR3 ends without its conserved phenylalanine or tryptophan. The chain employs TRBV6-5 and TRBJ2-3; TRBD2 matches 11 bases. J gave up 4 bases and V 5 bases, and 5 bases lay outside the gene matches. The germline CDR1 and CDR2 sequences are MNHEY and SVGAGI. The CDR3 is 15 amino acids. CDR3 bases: TGTGCCAGCAGTGCTAGCGGGGGGCCCTCAGATACGCAGTATGTT. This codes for CASSASGGPSDTQYV.

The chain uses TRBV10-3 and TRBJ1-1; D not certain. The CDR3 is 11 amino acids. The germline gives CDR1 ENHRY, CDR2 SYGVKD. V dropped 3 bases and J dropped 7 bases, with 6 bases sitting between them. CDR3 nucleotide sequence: TGTGCCATCAGTGAACGGGGTGAAGCTTTCTTT. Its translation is CAISERGEAFF.

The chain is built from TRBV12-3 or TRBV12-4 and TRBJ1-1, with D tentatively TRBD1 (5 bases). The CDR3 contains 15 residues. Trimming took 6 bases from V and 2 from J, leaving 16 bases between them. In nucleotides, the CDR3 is TGTGCCAGCAGGGCGGGACGAGGGAGAAACACTGAAGCTTTCTTT. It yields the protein CASRAGRGRNTEAFF.

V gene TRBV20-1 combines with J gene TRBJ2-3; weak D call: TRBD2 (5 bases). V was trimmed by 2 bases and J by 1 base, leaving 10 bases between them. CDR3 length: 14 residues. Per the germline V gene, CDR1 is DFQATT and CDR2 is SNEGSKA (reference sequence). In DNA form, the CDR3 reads TGCAGTGCTAGACCAGCGGACGGCACAGATACGCAGTATTTT. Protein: CSARPADGTDTQYF.

Written as DNA, the CDR3 is TGTGCCAGCAGTTCCTCGGGACACCTCTATGGCTACACCTTC. It is translated as CASSSSGHLYGYTF. The chain joins TRBV6-6 to TRBJ1-2, with D tentatively TRBD1 (6 bases). The CDR3 has 14 amino acids. Germline lookup yields CDR1 MNHNY and CDR2 SVGAGI (reference sequence). Trimming took 4 bases from V and 4 from J, leaving 13 bases between them.

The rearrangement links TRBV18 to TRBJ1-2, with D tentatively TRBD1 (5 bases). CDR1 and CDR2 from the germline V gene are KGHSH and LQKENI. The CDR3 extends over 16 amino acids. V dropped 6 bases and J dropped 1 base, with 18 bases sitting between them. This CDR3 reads CASSSLDTSHNYGYTF. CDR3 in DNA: TGTGCCAGCTCGTCCCTGGACACCTCTCATAACTATGGCTACACCTTC.

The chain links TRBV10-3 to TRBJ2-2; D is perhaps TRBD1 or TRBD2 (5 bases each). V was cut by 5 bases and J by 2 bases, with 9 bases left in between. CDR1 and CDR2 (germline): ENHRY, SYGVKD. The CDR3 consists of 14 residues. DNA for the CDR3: TGTGCCATCAGTCCGGGACCTAACACCGGGGAGCTGTTTTTT. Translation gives CAISPGPNTGELFF.

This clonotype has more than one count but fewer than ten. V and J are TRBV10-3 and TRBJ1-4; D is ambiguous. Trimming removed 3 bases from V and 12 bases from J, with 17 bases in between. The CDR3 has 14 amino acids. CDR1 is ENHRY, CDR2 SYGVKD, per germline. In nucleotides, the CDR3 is TGTGCCATCAGTGACGCAAAGGGAGAGGAAGAACTGTTTTTT. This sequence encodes CAISDAKGEEELFF.

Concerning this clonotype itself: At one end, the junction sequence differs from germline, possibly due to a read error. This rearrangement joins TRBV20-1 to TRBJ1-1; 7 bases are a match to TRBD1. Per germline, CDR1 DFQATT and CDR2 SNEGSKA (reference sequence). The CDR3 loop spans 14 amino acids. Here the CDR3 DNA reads TGCAGTGCTAGCTGGACAGGAGAGGGGACTGAAGCTTGCTTT. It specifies CSASWTGEGTEACF.

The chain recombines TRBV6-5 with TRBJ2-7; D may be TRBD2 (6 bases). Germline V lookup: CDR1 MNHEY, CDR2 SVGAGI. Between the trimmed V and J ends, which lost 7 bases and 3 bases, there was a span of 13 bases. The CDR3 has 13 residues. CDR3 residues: CASTKDGGYEQYF. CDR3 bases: TGTGCCAGCACTAAAGACGGGGGCTACGAGCAGTACTTC.

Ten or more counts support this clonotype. The CDR3 here is CASTDSDGYTF. CDR3 nucleotide sequence: TGTGCCAGCACGGACTCTGATGGCTACACCTTC. This chain joins TRBV6-2 or TRBV6-3 and TRBJ1-2; no reliable D call. The CDR3 runs to 11 residues. V lost 7 bases, J lost 6 bases, and 9 bases lay in between. The germline V gene has CDR1 MNHEY and CDR2 SVGEGT.

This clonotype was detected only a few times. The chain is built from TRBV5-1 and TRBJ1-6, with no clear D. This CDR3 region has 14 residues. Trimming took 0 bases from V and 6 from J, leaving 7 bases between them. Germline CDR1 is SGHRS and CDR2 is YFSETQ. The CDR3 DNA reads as TGCGCCAGCAGCTTGGAGGCCAGTAATTCACCCCTCCACTTT. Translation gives CASSLEASNSPLHF.

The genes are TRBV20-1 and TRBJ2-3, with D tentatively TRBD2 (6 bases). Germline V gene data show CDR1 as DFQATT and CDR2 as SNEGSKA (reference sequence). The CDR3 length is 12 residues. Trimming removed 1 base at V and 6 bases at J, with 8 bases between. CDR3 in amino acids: CSARAGVDTQYF. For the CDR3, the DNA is TGCAGTGCTAGAGCGGGAGTCGATACGCAGTATTTT.

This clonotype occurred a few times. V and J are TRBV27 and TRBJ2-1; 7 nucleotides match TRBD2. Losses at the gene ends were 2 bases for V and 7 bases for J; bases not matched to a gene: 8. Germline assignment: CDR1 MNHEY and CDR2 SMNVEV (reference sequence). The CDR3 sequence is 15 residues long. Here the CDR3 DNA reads TGTGCCAGCAGTTTAAGACTAGCTGGGAGTAATGAGCAGTTCTTC. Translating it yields CASSLRLAGSNEQFF.

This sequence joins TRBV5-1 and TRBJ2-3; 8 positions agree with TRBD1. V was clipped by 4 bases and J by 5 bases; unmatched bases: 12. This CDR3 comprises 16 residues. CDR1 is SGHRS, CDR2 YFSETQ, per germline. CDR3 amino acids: CASSPGRQGAGDTQYF. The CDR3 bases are TGCGCCAGCAGCCCGGGGCGTCAGGGGGCTGGAGATACGCAGTATTTT.

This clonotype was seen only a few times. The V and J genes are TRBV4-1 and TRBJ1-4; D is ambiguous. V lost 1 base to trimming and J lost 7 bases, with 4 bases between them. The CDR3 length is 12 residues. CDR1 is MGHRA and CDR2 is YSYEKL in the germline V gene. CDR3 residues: CASSQGGEKLFF. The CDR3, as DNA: TGCGCCAGCAGCCAAGGAGGTGAAAAACTGTTTTTT.

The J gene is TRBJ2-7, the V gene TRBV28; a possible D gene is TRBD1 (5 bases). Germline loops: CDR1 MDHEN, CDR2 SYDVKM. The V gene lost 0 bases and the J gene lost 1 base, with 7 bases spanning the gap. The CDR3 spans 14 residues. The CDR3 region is CASSLWGQSYEQYF. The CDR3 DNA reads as TGTGCCAGCAGTTTATGGGGGCAGTCCTACGAGCAGTACTTC.

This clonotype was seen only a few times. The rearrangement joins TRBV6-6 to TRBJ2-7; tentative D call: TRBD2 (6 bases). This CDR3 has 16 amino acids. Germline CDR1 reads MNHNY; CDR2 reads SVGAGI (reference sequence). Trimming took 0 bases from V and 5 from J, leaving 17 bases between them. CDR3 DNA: TGTGCCAGCAGTTACTCGCCACGGGACTCCCCTGACGAGCAGTACTTC. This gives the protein CASSYSPRDSPDEQYF.

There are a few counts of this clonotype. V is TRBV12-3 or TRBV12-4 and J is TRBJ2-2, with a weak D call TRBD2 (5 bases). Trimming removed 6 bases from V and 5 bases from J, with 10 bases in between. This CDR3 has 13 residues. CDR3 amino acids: CASSPRRTGELFF. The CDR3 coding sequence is TGTGCCAGCAGCCCACGGAGGACCGGGGAGCTGTTTTTT.

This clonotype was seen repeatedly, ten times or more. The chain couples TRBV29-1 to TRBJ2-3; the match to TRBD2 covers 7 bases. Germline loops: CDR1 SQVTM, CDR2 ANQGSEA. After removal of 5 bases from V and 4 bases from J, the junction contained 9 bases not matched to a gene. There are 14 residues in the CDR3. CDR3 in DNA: TGCAGCGTTCGTATCCTAGCGGCCCCAGATACGCAGTATTTT. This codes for CSVRILAAPDTQYF.

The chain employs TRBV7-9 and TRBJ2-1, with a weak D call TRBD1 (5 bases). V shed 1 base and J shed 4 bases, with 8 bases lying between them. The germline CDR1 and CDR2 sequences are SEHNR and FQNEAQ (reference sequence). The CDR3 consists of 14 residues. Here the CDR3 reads CASSLEQAYNEQFF. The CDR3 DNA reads TGTGCCAGCAGCTTAGAACAGGCTTACAATGAGCAGTTCTTC. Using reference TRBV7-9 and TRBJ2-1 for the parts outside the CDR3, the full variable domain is DTGVSQNPRHKITKRGQNVTFRCDPISEHNRLYWYRQTLGQGPEFLTYFQNEAQLEKSRLLSDRFSAERPKGSFSTLEIQRTEQGDSAMYLCASSLEQAYNEQFFGPGTRLTVL.

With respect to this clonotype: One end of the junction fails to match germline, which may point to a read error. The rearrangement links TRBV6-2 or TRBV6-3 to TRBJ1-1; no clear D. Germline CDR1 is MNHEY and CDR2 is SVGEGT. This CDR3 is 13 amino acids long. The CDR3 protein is CASSDARRSEGFF. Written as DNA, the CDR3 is TGTGCCAGCAGTGACGCCCGACGGTCTGAAGGTTTCTTT.

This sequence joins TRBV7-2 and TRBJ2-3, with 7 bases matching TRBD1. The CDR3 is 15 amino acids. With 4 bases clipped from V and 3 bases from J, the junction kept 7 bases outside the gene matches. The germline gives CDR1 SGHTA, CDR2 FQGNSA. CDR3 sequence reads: CASSSRPRGTDTQYF. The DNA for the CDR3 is TGTGCCAGCAGCTCGCGGCCCAGGGGGACAGATACGCAGTATTTT.

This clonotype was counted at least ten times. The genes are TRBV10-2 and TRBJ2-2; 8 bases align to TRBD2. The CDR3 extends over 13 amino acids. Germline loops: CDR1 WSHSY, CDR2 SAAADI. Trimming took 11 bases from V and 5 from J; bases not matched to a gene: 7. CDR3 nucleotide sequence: TGCGCCCTTAGGCCGGGAGGGACCGGGGAGCTGTTTTTT. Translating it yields CALRPGGTGELFF.

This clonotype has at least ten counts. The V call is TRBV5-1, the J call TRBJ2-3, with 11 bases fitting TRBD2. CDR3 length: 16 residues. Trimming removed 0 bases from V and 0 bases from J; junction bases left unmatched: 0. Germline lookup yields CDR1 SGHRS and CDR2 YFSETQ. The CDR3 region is CASSLGTSGSTDTQYF. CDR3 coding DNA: TGCGCCAGCAGCTTGGGGACTAGCGGGAGCACAGATACGCAGTATTTT.

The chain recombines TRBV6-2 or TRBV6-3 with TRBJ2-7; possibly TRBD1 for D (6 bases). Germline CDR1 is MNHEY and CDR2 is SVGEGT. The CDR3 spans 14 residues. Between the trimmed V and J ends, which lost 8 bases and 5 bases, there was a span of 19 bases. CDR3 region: CASGQPEGTHEQYF. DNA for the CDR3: TGTGCCAGCGGACAGCCGGAAGGAACCCACGAGCAGTACTTC.

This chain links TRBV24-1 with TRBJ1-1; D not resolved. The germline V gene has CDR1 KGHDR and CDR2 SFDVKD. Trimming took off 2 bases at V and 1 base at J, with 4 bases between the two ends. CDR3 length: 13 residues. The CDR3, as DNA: TGTGCCACCAGTGATTGGAAGAACACTGAAGCTTTCTTT. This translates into CATSDWKNTEAFF.

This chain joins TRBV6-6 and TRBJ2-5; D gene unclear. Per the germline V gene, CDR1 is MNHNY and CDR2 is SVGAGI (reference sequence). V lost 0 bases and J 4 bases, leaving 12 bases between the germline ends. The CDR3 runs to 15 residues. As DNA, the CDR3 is TGTGCCAGCAGTTACTCGTTCCGAGCGCGAGAGACCCAGTACTTC. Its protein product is CASSYSFRARETQYF.

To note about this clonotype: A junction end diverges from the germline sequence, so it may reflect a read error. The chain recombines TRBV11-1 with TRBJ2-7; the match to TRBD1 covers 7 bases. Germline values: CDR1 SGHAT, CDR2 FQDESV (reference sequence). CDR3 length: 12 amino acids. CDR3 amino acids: CANSLGQDEQYF. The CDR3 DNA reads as TGTGCCAACAGCTTAGGACAGGACGAGCAGTACTTC. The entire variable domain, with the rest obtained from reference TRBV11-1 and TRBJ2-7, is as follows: EAEVAQSPRYKITEKSQAVAFWCDPISGHATLYWYRQILGQGPELLVQFQDESVVDDSQLPKDRFSAERLKGVDSTLKIQPAELGDSAMYLCANSLGQDEQYFGPGTRLTVT.

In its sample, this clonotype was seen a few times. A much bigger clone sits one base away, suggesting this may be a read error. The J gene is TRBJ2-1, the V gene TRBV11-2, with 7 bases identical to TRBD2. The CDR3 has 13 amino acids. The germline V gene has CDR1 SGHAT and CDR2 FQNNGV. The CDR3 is CACSLPSGIEQFF. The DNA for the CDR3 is TGTGCCTGCAGCTTGCCGAGCGGGATCGAGCAGTTCTTC.